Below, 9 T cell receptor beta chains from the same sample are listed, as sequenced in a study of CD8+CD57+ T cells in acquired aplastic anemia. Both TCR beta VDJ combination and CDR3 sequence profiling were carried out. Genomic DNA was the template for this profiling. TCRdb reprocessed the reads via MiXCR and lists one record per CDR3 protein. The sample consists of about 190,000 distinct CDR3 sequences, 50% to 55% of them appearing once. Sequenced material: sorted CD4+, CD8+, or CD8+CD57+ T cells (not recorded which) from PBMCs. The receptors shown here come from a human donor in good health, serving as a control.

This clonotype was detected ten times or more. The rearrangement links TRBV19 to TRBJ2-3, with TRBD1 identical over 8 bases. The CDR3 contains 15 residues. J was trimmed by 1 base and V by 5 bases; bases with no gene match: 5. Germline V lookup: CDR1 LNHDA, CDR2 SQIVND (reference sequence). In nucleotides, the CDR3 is TGTGCCAGTAGTGCCCGGGACAGGCGCACAGATACGCAGTATTTT. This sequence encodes CASSARDRRTDTQYF. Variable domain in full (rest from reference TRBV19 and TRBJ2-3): DGGITQSPKYLFRKEGQNVTLSCEQNLNHDAMYWYRQDPGQGLRLIYYSQIVNDFQKGDIAEGYSVSREKKESFPLTVTSAQKNPTAFYLCASSARDRRTDTQYFGPGTRLTVL.

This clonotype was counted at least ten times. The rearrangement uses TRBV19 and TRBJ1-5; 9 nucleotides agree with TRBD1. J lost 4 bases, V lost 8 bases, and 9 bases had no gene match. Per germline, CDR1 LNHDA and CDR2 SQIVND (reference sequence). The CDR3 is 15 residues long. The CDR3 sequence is CASFGTGPPNQPQHF. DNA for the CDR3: TGTGCCAGTTTCGGGACAGGGCCCCCAAATCAGCCCCAGCATTTT.

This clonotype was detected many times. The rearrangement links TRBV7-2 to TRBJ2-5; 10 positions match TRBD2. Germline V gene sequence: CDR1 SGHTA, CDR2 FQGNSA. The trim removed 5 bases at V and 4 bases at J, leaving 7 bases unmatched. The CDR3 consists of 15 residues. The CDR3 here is CASSAIAGGSETQYF. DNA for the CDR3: TGTGCCAGCAGCGCGATAGCGGGGGGATCAGAGACCCAGTACTTC.

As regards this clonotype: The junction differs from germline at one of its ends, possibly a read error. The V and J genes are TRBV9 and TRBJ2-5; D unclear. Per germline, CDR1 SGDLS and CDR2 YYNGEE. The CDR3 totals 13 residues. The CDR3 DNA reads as TGTGCCAGCTGCGTACGCGGCGGAGAGACCCAGTACTTC. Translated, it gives CASCVRGGETQYF.

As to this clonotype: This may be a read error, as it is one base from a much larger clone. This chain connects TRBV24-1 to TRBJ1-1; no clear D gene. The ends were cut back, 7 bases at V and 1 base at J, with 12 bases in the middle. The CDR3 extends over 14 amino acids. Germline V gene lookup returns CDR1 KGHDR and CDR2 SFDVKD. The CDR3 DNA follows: TGTGCCACCAGCACCCCGCGGAGGAACACTGAAGCTTTCTTT. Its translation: CATSTPRRNTEAFF.

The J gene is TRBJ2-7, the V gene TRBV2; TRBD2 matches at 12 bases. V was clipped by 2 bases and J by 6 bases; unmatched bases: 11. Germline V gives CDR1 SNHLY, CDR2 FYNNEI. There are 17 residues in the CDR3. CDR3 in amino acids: CASSEWLAGGPSREQYF. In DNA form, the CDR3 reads TGTGCCAGCAGTGAATGGCTAGCGGGGGGGCCGTCTCGCGAGCAGTACTTC.

The CDR3 DNA reads TGTGCCAGCAGTTTACCCCGGACAGGGGTAAAATGGGATCAGCCCCAGCATTTT. It specifies CASSLPRTGVKWDQPQHF. The V call is TRBV12-3 or TRBV12-4, the J call TRBJ1-5; 9 nucleotides line up with TRBD1. J was trimmed by 5 bases and V by 2 bases; bases with no gene match: 13. The CDR3 loop spans 18 amino acids.

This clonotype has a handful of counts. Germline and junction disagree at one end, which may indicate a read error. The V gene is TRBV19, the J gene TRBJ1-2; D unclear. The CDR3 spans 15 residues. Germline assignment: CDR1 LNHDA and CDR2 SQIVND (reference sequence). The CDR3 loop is CVSSIYPNGSYGYTF. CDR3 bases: TGTGTCAGTAGTATATACCCCAATGGGAGCTATGGCTACACCTTC.

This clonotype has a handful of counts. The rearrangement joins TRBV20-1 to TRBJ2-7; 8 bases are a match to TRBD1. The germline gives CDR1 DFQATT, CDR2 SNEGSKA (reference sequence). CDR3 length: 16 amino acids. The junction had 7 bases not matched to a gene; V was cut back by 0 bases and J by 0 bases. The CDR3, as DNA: TGCAGTGCTAGAGATCCCGGGACAGGCCTCTCCTACGAGCAGTACTTC. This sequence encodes CSARDPGTGLSYEQYF.